The clone carrying this T cell receptor beta chain was detected many times. Its antigen is currently unknown. The library targeted TCRbeta and was prepared with unique molecular identifiers. TCRdb independently ran MiXCR on the PCR reads; one entry per CDR3 protein. The sample holds around 600,000 distinct CDR3 sequences; more than 20% are singletons and the top ten take approximately 14%. The data were taken from a study of T-cell reconstitution after alpha-beta-depleted transplantation in children. Study-wide findings and caveats: Newly generated T cells supplied most T-cell counts and diversity one year post-transplant. Reportedly, roughly two months post-transplant, alpha-beta T cells arose from several hundred expanded graft clones.

The receptor was isolated from a boy under three years old who had a stem cell transplant for acute myeloid leukemia, so the T cells may come from the graft donor. This sample comprised PBMCs, mostly from graft donor cells, obtained 360 days after TCRalphabeta/CD19-depleted stem cell transplant.

CDR3 loop: CASSLVEGQGNPYEQYF. DNA of the CDR3: TGCGCCAGCAGCTTGGTGGAGGGACAGGGTAATCCCTACGAGCAGTACTTC. The chain combines TRBV5-1 with TRBJ2-7; 9 nucleotides match TRBD1. V trimming: 0 bases; J trimming: 2 bases; junction bases outside the gene matches: 9. CDR1 SGHRS and CDR2 YFSETQ come from the germline V gene. The length of the CDR3 is 17 residues.